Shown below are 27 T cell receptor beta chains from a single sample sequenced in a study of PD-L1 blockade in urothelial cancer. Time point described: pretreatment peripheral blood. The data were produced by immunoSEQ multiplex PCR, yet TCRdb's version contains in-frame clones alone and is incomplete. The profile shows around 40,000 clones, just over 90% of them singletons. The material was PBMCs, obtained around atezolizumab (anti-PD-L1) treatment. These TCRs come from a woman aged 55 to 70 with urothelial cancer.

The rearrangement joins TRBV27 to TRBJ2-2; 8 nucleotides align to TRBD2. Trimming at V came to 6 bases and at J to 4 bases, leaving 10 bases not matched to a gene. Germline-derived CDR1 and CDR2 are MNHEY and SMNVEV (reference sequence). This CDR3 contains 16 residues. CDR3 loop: CASRARGTRGTGELFF. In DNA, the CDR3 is TGTGCCAGCAGGGCAAGAGGGACTAGGGGCACCGGGGAGCTGTTTTTT.

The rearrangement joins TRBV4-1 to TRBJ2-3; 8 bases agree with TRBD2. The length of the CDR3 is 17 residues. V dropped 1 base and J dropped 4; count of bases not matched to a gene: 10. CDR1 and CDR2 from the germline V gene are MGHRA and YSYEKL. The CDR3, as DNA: TGCGCCAGCAGCCAAGTCGGCAGCGGGAGCCCCCCAGATACGCAGTATTTT. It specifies CASSQVGSGSPPDTQYF.

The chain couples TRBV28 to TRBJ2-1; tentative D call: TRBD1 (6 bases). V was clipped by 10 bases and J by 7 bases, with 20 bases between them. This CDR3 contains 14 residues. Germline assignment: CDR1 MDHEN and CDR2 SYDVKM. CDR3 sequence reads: CANSLRGSGNEQFF. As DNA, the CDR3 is TGTGCCAACTCCCTAAGGGGGTCCGGGAATGAGCAGTTCTTC. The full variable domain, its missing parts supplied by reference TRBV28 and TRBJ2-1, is DVKVTQSSRYLVKRTGEKVFLECVQDMDHENMFWYRQDPGLGLRLIYFSYDVKMKEKGDIPEGYSVSREKKERFSLILESASTNQTSMYLCANSLRGSGNEQFFGPGTRLTVL.

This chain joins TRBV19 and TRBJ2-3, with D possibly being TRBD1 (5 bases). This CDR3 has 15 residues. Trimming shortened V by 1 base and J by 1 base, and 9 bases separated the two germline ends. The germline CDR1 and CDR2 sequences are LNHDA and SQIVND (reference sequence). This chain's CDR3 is CASSIGGRGTDTQYF. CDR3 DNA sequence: TGTGCCAGTAGTATAGGAGGCAGGGGCACAGATACGCAGTATTTT.

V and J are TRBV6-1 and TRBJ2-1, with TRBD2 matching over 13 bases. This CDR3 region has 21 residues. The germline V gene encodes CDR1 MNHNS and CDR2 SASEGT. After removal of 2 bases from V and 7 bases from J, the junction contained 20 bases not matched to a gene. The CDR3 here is CASSERGGLAGEFGVRNEQFF. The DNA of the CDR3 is TGTGCCAGCAGTGAAAGGGGTGGACTAGCGGGAGAATTCGGGGTGAGGAATGAGCAGTTCTTC.

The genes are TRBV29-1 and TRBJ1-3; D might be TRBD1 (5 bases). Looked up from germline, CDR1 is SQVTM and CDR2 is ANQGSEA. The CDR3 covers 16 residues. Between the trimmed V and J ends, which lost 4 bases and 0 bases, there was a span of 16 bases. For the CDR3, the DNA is TGCAGCGTTGTCTCGACAGCTTCAAACTCTGGAAACACCATATATTTT. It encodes CSVVSTASNSGNTIYF.

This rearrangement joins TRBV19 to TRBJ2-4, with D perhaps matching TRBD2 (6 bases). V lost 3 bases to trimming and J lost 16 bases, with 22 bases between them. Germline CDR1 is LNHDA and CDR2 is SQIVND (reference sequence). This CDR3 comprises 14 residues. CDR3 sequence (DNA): TGTGCCAGTAGTATCGGCGGAGGACTAAGGGCCCTATACTTC. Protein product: CASSIGGGLRALYF. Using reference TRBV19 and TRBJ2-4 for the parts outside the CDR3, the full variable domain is DGGITQSPKYLFRKEGQNVTLSCEQNLNHDAMYWYRQDPGQGLRLIYYSQIVNDFQKGDIAEGYSVSREKKESFPLTVTSAQKNPTAFYLCASSIGGGLRALYFGAGTRLSVL.

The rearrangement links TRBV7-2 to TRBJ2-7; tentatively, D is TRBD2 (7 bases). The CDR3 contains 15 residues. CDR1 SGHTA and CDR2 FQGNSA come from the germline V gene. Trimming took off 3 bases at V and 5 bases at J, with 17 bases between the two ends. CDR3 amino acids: CASSLNGRGLNEQYF. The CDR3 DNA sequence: TGTGCCAGCAGCTTGAATGGGCGGGGGCTTAACGAGCAGTACTTC. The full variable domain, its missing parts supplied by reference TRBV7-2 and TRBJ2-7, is GAGVSQSPSNKVTEKGKDVELRCDPISGHTALYWYRQSLGQGLEFLIYFQGNSAPDKSGLPSDRFSAERTGGSVSTLTIQRTQQEDSAVYLCASSLNGRGLNEQYFGPGTRLTVT.

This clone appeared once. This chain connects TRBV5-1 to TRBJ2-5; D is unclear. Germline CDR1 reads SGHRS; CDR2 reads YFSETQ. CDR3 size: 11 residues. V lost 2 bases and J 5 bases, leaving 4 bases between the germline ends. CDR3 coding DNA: TGCGCCAGCAGCTTCGGGGAGACCCAGTACTTC. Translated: CASSFGETQYF. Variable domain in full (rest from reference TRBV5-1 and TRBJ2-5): KAGVTQTPRYLIKTRGQQVTLSCSPISGHRSVSWYQQTPGQGLQFLFEYFSETQRNKGNFPGRFSGRQFSNSRSEMNVSTLELGDSALYLCASSFGETQYFGPGTRLLVL.

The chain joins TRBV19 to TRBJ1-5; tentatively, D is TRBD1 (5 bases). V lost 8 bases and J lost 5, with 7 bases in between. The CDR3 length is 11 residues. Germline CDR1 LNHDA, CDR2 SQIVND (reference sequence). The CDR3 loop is CASGGYQPQHF. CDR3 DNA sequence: TGTGCCAGTGGGGGGTATCAGCCCCAGCATTTT.

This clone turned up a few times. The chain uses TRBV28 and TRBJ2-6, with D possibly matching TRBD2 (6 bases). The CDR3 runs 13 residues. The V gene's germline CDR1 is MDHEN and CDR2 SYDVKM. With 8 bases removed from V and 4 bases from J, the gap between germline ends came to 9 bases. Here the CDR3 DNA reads TGTGCCAGCGCCGGGGGAGGGGCCAACGTCCTGACTTTC. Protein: CASAGGGANVLTF.

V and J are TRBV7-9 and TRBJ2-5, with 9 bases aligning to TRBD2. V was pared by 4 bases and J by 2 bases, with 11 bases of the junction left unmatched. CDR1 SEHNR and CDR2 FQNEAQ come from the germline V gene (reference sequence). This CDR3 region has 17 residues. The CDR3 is CASSSARAGGAQETQYF. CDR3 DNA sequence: TGTGCCAGCAGCTCCGCCAGGGCGGGGGGGGCACAAGAGACCCAGTACTTC.

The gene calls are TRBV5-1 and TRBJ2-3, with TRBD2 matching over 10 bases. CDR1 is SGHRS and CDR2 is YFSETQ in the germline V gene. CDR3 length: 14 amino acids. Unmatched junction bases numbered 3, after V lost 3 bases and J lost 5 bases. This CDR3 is CASSSGLARDTQYF. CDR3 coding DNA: TGCGCCAGCAGCTCGGGACTAGCGAGAGATACGCAGTATTTT.

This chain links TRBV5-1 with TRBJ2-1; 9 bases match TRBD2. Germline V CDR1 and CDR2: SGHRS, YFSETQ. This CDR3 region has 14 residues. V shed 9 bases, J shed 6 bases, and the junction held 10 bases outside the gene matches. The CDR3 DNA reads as TGCGCCACAAAACTACAGACTAGCGGCAATGAGCAGTTCTTC. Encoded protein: CATKLQTSGNEQFF. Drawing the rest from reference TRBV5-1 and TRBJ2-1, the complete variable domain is KAGVTQTPRYLIKTRGQQVTLSCSPISGHRSVSWYQQTPGQGLQFLFEYFSETQRNKGNFPGRFSGRQFSNSRSEMNVSTLELGDSALYLCATKLQTSGNEQFFGPGTRLTVL.

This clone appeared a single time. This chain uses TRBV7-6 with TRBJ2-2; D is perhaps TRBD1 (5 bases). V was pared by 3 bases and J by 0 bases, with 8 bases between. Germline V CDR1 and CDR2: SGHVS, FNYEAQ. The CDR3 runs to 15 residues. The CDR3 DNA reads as TGTGCCAGCAGCTTCGCGACAGCGAACACCGGGGAGCTGTTTTTT. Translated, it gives CASSFATANTGELFF. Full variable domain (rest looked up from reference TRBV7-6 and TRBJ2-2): GAGVSQSPRYKVTKRGQDVALRCDPISGHVSLYWYRQALGQGPEFLTYFNYEAQQDKSGLPNDRFSAERPEGSISTLTIQRTEQRDSAMYRCASSFATANTGELFFGEGSRLTVL.

The CDR3: CASSDPTGGSYGYTF. The CDR3 DNA follows: TGTGCCAGCAGTGACCCGACAGGGGGCAGCTATGGCTACACCTTC. The chain employs TRBV25-1 and TRBJ1-2; 10 bases line up with TRBD1. Germline trimming cut 3 bases from V and 4 bases from J; bases unmatched to any gene: 5. CDR3 size: 15 residues. Germline-derived CDR1 and CDR2 are MGHDK and SYGVNS.

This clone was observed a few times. CDR3 in DNA: TGTGCCAGCTCACGAGGACAGGGCGAGGGTGGCTACACCTTC. Protein sequence: CASSRGQGEGGYTF. The chain recombines TRBV18 with TRBJ1-2, with 8 bases that match TRBD1. After removal of 4 bases from V and 7 bases from J, the junction contained 8 bases not matched to a gene. Per the germline V gene, CDR1 is KGHSH and CDR2 is LQKENI. This CDR3 comprises 14 residues.

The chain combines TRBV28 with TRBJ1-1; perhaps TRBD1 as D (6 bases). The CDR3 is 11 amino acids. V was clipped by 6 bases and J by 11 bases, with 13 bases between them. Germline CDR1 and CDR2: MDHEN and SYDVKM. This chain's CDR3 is CASRNRDGAFF. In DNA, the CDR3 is TGTGCCAGCAGGAACAGGGATGGGGCTTTCTTT.

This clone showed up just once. This CDR3 is CSAWRTDTQYF. The DNA for the CDR3 is TGCAGTGCTTGGAGAACAGATACGCAGTATTTT. V and J are TRBV20-1 and TRBJ2-3; D uncertain. Per the germline V gene, CDR1 is DFQATT and CDR2 is SNEGSKA (reference sequence). V gave up 5 bases and J gave up 3 bases, with 6 bases separating them. This CDR3 is 11 amino acids long.

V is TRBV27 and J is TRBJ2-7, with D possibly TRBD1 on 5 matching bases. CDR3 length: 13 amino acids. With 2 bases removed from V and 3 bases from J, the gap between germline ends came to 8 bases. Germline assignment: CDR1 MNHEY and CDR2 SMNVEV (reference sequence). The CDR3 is CASSLGRDYEQYF. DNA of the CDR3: TGTGCCAGCAGTTTAGGCAGGGACTACGAGCAGTACTTC.

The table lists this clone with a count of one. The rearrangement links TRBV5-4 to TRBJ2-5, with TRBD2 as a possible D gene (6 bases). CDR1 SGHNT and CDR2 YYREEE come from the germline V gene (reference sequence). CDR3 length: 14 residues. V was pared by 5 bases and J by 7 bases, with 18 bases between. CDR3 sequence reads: CASRDEARRGTQYF. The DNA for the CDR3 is TGTGCCAGCAGAGACGAGGCCCGGCGGGGGACCCAGTACTTC.

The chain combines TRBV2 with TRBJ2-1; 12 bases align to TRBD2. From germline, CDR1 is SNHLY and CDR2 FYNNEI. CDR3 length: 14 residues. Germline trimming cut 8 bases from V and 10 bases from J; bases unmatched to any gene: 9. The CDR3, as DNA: TGTGCCAGCCAGAAACTAGCGGGAGGTACCGAGCAGTTCTTC. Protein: CASQKLAGGTEQFF.

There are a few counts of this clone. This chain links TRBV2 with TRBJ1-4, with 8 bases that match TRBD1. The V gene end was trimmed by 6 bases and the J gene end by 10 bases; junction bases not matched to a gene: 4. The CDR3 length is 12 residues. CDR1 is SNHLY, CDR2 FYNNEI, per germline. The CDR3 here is CASRAGQGKLFF. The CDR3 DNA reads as TGTGCCAGCAGAGCCGGACAGGGAAAACTGTTTTTT.

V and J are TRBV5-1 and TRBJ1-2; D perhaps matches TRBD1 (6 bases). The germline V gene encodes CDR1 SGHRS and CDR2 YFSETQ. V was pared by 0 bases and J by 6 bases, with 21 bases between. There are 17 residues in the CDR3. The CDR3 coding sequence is TGCGCCAGCAGCTTGGACCACAGGGAAGTCCCTAAGGATGGCTACACCTTC. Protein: CASSLDHREVPKDGYTF.

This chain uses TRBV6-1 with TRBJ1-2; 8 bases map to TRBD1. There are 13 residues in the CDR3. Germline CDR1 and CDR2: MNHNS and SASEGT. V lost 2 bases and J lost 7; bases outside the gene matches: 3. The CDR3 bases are TGTGCCAGCAGTGAATATACAGGGGGTGGCTACACCTTC. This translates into CASSEYTGGGYTF.

CDR3 coding DNA: TGTGCCAGCAGTTACGGCGGGACAGGGGTAGTTGAGCAGTTCTTC. This encodes CASSYGGTGVVEQFF. The rearrangement uses TRBV6-6 and TRBJ2-1; TRBD1 matches 10 bases. With 2 bases clipped from V and 9 bases from J, the junction kept 7 bases outside the gene matches. Germline assignment: CDR1 MNHNY and CDR2 SVGAGI (reference sequence). This CDR3 is built from 15 residues.

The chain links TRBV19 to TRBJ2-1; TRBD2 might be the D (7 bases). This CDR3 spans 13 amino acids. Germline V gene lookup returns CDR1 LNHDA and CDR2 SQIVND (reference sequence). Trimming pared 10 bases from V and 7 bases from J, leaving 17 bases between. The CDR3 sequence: CATKQGAGNEQFF. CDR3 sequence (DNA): TGTGCCACAAAACAGGGAGCGGGGAATGAGCAGTTCTTC.